This note documents a single T cell receptor (beta chain) sequence. Germline V gives CDR1 MNHNS, CDR2 SASEGT. V was pared by 4 bases and J by 2 bases, with 21 bases between. The CDR3 sequence is 17 residues long. These data belong to a study of blood T cell repertoires in COVID-19. Per the study methods: The authors estimated nucleated cell counts from reference gene primer amplification. TCRdb's table, derived via immunoSEQ multiplex PCR, lists solely in-frame clones and lacks some. V and J calls plus clone size are reproduced from that table; the DNA served to infer D and trimming. The table includes about 220,000 clones, roughly 88% detected once.

Material for sequencing was peripheral blood. The V and J genes are TRBV6-1 and TRBJ2-7, with a weak D call TRBD2 (6 bases). This receptor was identified in a young man who had recovered from COVID-19. CDR3 residues: CASSGIWRGRVTYEQYF. Written as DNA, the CDR3 is TGTGCCAGCAGTGGTATTTGGAGGGGCAGAGTTACCTACGAGCAGTACTTC.